This T cell receptor (beta chain) appears in the sequencing data of a study of T-cell reconstitution after alpha-beta-depleted transplantation in children. This clonotype was counted a few times. Trimming at V came to 1 base and at J to 9 bases, leaving 6 bases not matched to a gene. This CDR3 is built from 15 residues. Germline V gives CDR1 SGHRS, CDR2 YFSETQ. As it was prepared, the TCRbeta library received unique molecular identifiers. TCRdb fed the PCR reads into MiXCR, producing one record per CDR3 protein. The sample holds approximately 590,000 distinct CDR3 sequences, about 10% seen once. The chain carries TRBV5-1 and TRBJ2-1, with 11 nucleotides matching TRBD2. The clonotype was recovered from a human donor who donated a stem cell graft to a child with acute myeloid leukemia. The sequencing used PBMCs from the stem cell graft donor, collected from the stem cell graft. The CDR3, as DNA: TGCGCCAGCAGCTTGTTAGCGGGAGGGGGCAGTGAGCAGTTCTTC. Residues: CASSLLAGGGSEQFF.